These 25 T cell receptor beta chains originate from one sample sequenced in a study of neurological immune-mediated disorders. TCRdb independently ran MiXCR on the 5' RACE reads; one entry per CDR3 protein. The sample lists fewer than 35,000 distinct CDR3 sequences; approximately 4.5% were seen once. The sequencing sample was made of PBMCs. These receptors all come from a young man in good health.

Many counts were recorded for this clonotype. In DNA, the CDR3 is TGTGCCAGCAGCTTCAGTCCGGGAAACAATGAGCAGTTCTTC. This translates into CASSFSPGNNEQFF. V gene TRBV5-5 combines with J gene TRBJ2-1; weak D call: TRBD2 (5 bases). The CDR3 loop spans 14 amino acids. V lost 2 bases to trimming and J lost 5 bases, with 11 bases between them. Germline V lookup: CDR1 SGHKS, CDR2 YYEKEE (reference sequence).

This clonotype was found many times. The CDR3 protein is CASTPYIRGGFGVNSPLHF. The CDR3, as DNA: TGTGCCAGCACCCCATATATTAGGGGGGGGTTCGGGGTAAATTCACCCCTCCACTTT. V and J are TRBV12-3 or TRBV12-4 and TRBJ1-6; a weak D match, TRBD1 (6 bases). The length of the CDR3 is 19 residues. Between the trimmed V and J ends, which lost 7 bases and 7 bases, there was a span of 29 bases.

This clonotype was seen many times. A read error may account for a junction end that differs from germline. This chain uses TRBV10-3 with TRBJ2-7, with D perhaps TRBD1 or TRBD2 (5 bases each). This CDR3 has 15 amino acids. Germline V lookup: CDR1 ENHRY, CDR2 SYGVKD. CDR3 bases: TGTGCCATGAGTGGGCAGCCCGTGGGGGTTTACGAGCAGTACTTC. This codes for CAMSGQPVGVYEQYF.

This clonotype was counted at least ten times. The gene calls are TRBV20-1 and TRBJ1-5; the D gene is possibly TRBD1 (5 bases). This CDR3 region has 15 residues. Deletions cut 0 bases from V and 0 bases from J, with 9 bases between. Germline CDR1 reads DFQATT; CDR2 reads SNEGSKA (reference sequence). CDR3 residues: CSARDRQYSNQPQHF. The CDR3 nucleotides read TGCAGTGCTAGAGATCGACAGTATAGCAATCAGCCCCAGCATTTT.

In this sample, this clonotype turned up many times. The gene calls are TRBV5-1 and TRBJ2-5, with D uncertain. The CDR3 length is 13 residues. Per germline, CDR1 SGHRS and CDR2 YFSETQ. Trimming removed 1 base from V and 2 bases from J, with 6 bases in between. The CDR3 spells CASSLQLQETQYF. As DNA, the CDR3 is TGCGCCAGCAGCTTGCAGCTTCAAGAGACCCAGTACTTC.

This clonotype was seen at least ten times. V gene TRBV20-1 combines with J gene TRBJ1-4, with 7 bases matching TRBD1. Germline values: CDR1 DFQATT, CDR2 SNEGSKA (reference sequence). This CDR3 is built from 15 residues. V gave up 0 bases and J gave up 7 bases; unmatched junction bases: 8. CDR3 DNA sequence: TGCAGTGCTAGAGAACCGACAGGGCAGGGTGAAAAACTGTTTTTT. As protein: CSAREPTGQGEKLFF.

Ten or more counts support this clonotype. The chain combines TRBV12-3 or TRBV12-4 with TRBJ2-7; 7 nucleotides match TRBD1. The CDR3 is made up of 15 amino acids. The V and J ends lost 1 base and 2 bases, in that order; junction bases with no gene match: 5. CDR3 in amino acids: CASSLEGQGAYEQYF. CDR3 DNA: TGTGCCAGCAGTTTAGAAGGCCAGGGGGCCTACGAGCAGTACTTC.

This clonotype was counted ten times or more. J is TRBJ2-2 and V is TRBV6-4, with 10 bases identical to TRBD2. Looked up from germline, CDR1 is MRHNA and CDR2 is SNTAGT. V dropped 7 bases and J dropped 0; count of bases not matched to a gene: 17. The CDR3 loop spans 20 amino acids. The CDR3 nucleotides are TGTGCCAGCACCTTCTTCCCGTTGGCTAGCGGGGGCGCGAACACCGGGGAGCTGTTTTTT. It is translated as CASTFFPLASGGANTGELFF.

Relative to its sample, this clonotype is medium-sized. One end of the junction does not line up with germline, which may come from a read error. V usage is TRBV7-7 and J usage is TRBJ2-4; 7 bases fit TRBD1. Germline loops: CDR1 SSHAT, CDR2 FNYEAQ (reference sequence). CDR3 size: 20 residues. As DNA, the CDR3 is TGTGCTAGCAGCGAAAGCGAACAGGGGCTTTCTCTCCTAGCCAAAAACATTCAGTACTTC. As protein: CASSESEQGLSLLAKNIQYF.

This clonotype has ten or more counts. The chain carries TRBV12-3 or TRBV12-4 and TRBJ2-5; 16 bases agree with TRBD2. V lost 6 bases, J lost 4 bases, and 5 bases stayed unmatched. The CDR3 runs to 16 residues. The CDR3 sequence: CASSGTSGGAGETQYF. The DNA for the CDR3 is TGTGCCAGCAGCGGGACTAGCGGGGGGGCAGGAGAGACCCAGTACTTC.

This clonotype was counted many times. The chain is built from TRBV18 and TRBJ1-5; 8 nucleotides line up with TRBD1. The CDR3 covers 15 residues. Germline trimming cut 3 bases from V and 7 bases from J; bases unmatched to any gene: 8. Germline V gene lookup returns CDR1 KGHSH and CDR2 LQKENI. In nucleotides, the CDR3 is TGTGCCAGCTCACCCGGACAGGGTATTTGGCAGCCCCAGCATTTT. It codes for CASSPGQGIWQPQHF.

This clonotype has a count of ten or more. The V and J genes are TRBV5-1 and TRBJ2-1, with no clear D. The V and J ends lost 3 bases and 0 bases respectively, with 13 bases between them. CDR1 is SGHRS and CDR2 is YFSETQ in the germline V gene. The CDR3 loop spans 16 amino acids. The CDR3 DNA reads TGCGCCAGCAGCTCACCCTACAAGAGCTCCTACAATGAGCAGTTCTTC. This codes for CASSSPYKSSYNEQFF. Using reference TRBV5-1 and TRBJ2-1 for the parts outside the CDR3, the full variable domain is KAGVTQTPRYLIKTRGQQVTLSCSPISGHRSVSWYQQTPGQGLQFLFEYFSETQRNKGNFPGRFSGRQFSNSRSEMNVSTLELGDSALYLCASSSPYKSSYNEQFFGPGTRLTVL.

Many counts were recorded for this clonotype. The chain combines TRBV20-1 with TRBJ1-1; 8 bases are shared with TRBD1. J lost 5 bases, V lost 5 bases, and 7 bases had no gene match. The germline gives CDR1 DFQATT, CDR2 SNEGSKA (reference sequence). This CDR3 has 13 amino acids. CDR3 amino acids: CSAGYRGYTEAFF. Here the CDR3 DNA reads TGCAGTGCTGGATACAGGGGGTATACTGAAGCTTTCTTT.

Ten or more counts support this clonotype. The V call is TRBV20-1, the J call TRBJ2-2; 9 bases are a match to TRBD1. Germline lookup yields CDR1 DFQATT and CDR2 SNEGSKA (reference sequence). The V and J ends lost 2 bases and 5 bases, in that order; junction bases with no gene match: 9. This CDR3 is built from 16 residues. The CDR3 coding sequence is TGCAGTGCTAGACCTCACGCGACAGGGGGAACCGGGGAGCTGTTTTTT. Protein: CSARPHATGGTGELFF.

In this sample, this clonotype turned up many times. The CDR3 region is CASSHGQGATGELFF. CDR3 bases: TGTGCCAGCAGTCACGGACAGGGGGCTACCGGGGAGCTGTTTTTT. This rearrangement joins TRBV3-1 to TRBJ2-2; 11 bases are a match to TRBD1. This CDR3 comprises 15 residues. The V gene end was trimmed by 6 bases and the J gene end by 5 bases; junction bases not matched to a gene: 5. Per germline, CDR1 LGHDT and CDR2 YNNKEL (reference sequence).

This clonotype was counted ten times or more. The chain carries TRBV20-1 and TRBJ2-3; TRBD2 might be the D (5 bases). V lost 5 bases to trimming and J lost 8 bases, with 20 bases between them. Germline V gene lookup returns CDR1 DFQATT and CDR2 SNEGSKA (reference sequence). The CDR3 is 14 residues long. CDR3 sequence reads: CSAPEEPFSPTQYF. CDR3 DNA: TGCAGTGCTCCGGAGGAGCCCTTCAGCCCTACGCAGTATTTT.

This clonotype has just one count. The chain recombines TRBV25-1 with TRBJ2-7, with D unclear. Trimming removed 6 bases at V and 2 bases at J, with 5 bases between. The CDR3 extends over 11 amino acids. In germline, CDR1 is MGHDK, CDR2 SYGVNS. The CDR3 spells CASRGTYEQYF. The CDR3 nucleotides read TGTGCCAGCAGGGGGACCTACGAGCAGTACTTC.

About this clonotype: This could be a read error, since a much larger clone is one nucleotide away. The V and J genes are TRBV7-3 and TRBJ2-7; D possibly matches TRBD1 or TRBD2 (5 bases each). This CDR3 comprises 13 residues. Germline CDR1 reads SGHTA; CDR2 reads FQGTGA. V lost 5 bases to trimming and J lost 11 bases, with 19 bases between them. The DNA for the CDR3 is TGTGCCAGCAGCGGGGGACGGGTGCTAGAAAAGTACTTC. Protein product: CASSGGRVLEKYF.

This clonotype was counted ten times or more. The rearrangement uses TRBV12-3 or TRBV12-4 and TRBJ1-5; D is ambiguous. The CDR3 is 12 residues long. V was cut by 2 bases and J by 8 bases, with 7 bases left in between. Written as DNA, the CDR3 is TGTGCCAGCAGTTTACGTCTGGAGCCCCAGCATTTT. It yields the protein CASSLRLEPQHF.

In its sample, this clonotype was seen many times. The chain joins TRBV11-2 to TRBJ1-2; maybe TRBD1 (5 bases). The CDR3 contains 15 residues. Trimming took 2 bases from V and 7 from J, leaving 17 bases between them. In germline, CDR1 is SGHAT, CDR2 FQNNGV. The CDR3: CASSLTQTDSLGYTF. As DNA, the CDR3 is TGTGCCAGCAGCTTAACTCAGACAGACTCCCTTGGCTACACCTTC.

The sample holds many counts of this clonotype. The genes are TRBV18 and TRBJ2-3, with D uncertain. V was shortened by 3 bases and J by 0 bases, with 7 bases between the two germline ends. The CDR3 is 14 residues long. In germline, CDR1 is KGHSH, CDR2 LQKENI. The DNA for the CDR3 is TGTGCCAGCTCACCTGGGTTGAGCACAGATACGCAGTATTTT. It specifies CASSPGLSTDTQYF.

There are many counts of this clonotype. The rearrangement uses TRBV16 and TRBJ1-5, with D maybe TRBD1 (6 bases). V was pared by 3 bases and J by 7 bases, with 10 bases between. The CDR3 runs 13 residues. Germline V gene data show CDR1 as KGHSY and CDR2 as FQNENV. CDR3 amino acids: CASSQGAGQPQHF. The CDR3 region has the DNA TGTGCCAGCAGCCAGGGGGCAGGGCAGCCCCAGCATTTT.

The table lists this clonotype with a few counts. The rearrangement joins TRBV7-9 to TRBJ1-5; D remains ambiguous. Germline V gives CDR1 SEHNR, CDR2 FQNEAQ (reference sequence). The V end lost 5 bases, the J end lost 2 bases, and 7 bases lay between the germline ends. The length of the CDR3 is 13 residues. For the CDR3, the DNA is TGTGCCAGCAGCCCCCGCGGCAATCAGCCCCAGCATTTT. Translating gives CASSPRGNQPQHF.

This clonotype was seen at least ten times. The CDR3 region is CSVGGLMNTEAFF. DNA for the CDR3: TGCAGCGTCGGGGGACTGATGAACACTGAAGCTTTCTTT. The chain carries TRBV29-1 and TRBJ1-1; TRBD1 is a possible D gene (5 bases). The CDR3 sequence is 13 residues long. Per germline, CDR1 SQVTM and CDR2 ANQGSEA. Between the trimmed V and J ends, which lost 6 bases and 0 bases, there was a span of 11 bases. Variable domain in full (rest from reference TRBV29-1 and TRBJ1-1): SAVISQKPSRDICQRGTSLTIQCQVDSQVTMMFWYRQQPGQSLTLIATANQGSEATYESGFVIDKFPISRPNLTFSTLTVSNMSPEDSSIYLCSVGGLMNTEAFFGQGTRLTVV.

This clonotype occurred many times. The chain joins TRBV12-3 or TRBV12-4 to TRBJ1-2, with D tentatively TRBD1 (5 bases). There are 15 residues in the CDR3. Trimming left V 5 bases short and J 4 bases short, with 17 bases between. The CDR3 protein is CASSPRKTATYGYTF. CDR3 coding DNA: TGTGCCAGCAGTCCCCGGAAGACAGCCACCTATGGCTACACCTTC.